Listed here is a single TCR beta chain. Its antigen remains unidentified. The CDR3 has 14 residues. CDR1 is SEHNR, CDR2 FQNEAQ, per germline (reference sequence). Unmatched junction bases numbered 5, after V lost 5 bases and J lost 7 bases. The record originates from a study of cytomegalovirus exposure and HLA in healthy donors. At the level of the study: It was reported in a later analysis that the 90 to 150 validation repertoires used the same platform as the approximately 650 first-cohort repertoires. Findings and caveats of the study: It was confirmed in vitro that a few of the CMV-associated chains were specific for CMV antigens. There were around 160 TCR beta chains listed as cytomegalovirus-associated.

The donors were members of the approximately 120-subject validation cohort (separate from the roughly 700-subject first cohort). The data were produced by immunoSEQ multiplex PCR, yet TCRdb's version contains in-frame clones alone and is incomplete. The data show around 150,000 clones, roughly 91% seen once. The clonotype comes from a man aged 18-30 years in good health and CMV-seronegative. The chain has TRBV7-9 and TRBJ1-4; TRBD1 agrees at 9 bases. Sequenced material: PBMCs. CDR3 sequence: CASSRDRAAEKLFF. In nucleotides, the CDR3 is TGTGCCAGCAGCCGGGACAGGGCGGCTGAAAAACTGTTTTTT.